This T cell receptor beta chain was sequenced for a study of T cell responses to AZD1222 COVID-19 vaccine. Assay used: immunoSEQ multiplex PCR; TCRdb lists only in-frame clones, some missing. The sample includes some 50,000 clones, around 84% of them seen just once. The CDR3 loop spans 15 amino acids. The junction had 7 bases not matched to a gene; V was cut back by 0 bases and J by 6 bases. Germline assignment: CDR1 MNHEY and CDR2 SVGAGI. The TCR originated in an adult in good health. This material consisted of peripheral blood, taken on day 0 of AZD1222 vaccination. The gene calls are TRBV6-5 and TRBJ1-2, with 7 nucleotides matching TRBD1. The CDR3 loop reads CASSYSEPGGDGYTF. Here the CDR3 DNA reads TGTGCCAGCAGTTACTCGGAACCAGGGGGAGATGGCTACACCTTC.